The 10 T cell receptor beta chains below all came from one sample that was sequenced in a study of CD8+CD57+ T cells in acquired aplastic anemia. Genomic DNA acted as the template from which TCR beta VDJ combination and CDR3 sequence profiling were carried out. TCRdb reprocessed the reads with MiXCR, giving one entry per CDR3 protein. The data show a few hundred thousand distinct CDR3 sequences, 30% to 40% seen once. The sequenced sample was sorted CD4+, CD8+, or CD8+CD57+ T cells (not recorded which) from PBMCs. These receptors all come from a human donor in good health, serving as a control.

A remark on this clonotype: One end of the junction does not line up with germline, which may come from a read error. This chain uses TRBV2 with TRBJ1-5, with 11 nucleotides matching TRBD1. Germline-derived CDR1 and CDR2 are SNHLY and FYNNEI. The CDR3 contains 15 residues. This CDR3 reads CASSHGQGANQPQHF. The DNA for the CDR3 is TGCGCCAGCAGCCACGGACAGGGGGCGAACCAGCCCCAGCATTTT.

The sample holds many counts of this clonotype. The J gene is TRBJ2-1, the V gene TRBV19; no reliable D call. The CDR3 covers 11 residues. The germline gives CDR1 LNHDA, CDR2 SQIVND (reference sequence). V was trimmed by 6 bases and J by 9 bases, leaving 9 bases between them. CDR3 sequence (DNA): TGTGCCAGTAGCATCGTTGGTGAGCAGTTCTTC. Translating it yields CASSIVGEQFF.

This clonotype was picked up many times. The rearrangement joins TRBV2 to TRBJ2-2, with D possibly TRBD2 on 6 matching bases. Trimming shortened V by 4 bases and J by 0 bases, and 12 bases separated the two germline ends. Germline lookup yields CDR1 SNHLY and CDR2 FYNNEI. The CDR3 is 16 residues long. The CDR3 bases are TGTGCCAGCAGTGGAACTAGCCCGACGAACACCGGGGAGCTGTTTTTT. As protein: CASSGTSPTNTGELFF.

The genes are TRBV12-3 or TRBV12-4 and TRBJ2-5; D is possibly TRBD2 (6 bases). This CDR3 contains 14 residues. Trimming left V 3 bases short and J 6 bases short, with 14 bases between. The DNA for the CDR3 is TGTGCCAGCAGTTTCGGAGGGACGCAGAAGACCCAGTACTTC. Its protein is CASSFGGTQKTQYF.

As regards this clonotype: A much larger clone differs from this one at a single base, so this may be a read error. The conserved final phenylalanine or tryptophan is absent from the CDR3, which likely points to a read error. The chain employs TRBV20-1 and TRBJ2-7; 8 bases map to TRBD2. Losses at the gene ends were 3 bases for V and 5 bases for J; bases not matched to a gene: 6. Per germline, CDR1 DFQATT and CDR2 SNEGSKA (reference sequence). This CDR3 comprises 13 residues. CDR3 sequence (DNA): TGCAGTGCTAGCCGGGGGGGCATTAACGAGCAGTACTCC. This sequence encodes CSASRGGINEQYS.

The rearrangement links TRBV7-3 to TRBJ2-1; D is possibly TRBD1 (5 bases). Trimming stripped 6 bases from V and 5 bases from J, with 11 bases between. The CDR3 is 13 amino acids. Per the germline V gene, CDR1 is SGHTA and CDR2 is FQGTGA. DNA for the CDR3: TGTGCCAGCAGTCAGGACACAAACAATGAGCAGTTCTTC. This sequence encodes CASSQDTNNEQFF.

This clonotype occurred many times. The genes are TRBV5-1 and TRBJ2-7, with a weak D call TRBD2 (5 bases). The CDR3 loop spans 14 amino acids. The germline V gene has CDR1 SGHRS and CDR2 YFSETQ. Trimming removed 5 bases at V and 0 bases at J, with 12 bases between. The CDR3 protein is CASSAWGVSYEQYF. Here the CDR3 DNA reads TGCGCCAGCAGTGCTTGGGGAGTCTCCTACGAGCAGTACTTC.

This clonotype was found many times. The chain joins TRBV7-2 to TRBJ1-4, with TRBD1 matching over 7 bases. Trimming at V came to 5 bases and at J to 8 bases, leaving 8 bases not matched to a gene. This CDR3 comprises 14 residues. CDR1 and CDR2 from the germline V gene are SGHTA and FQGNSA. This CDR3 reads CASSEETGYEKLFF. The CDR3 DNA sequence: TGTGCCAGCAGCGAGGAGACAGGGTACGAAAAACTGTTTTTT.

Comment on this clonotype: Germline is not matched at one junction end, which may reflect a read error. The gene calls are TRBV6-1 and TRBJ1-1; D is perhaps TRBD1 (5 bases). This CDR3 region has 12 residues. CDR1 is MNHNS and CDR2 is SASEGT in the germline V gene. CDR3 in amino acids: CTSQFRDTEAFF. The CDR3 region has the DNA TGTACCAGCCAGTTCAGGGACACTGAAGCTTTCTTT.

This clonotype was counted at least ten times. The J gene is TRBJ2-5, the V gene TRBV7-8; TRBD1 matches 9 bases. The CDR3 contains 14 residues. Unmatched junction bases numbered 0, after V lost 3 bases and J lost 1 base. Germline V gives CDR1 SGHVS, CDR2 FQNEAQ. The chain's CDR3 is CASSLTGGQETQYF. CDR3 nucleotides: TGTGCCAGCAGCTTGACAGGGGGCCAAGAGACCCAGTACTTC.